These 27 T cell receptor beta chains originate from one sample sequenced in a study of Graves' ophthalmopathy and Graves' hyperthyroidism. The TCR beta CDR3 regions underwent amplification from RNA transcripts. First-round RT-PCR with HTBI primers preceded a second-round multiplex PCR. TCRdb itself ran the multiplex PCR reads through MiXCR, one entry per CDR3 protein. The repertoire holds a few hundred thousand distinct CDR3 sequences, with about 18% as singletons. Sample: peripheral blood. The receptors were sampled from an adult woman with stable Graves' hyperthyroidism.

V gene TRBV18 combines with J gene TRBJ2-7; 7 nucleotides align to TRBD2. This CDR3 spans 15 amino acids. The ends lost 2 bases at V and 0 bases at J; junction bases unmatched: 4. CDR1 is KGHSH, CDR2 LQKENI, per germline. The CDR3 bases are TGTGCCAGCTCACCAGGGCGCGGGAGCTCCTACGAGCAGTACTTC. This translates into CASSPGRGSSYEQYF.

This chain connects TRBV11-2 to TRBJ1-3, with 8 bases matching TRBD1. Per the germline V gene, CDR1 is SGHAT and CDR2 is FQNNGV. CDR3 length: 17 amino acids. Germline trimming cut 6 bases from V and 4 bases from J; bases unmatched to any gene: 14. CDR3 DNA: TGTGCCAGCAGACACCGGGACAGGCTTTCGTCGGGAAACACCATATATTTT. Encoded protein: CASRHRDRLSSGNTIYF. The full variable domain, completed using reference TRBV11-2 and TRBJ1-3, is EAGVAQSPRYKIIEKRQSVAFWCNPISGHATLYWYQQILGQGPKLLIQFQNNGVVDDSQLPKDRFSAERLKGVDSTLKIQPAKLEDSAVYLCASRHRDRLSSGNTIYFGEGSWLTVV.

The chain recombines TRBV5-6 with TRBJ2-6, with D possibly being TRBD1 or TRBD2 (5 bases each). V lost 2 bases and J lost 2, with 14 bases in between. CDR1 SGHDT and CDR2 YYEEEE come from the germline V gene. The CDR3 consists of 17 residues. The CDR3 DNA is TGTGCCAGCAGCTTAGCAGGGACCTTAACTGGGGCCAACGTCCTGACTTTC. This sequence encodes CASSLAGTLTGANVLTF.

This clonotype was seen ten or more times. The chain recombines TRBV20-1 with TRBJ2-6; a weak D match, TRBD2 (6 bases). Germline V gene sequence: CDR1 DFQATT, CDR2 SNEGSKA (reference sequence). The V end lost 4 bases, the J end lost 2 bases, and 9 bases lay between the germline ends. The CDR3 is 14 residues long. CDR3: CSAMGGAGANVLTF. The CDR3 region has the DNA TGCAGTGCTATGGGGGGTGCTGGGGCCAACGTCCTGACTTTC.

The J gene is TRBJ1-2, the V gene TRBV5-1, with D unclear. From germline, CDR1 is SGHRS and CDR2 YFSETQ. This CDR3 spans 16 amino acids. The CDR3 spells CVCSSPRIDTNYGYTF. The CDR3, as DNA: TGCGTCTGCAGCTCTCCACGGATAGATACTAACTATGGCTACACCTTC. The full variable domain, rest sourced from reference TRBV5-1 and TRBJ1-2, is KAGVTQTPRYLIKTRGQQVTLSCSPISGHRSVSWYQQTPGQGLQFLFEYFSETQRNKGNFPGRFSGRQFSNSRSEMNVSTLELGDSALYLCVCSSPRIDTNYGYTFGSGTRLTVV.

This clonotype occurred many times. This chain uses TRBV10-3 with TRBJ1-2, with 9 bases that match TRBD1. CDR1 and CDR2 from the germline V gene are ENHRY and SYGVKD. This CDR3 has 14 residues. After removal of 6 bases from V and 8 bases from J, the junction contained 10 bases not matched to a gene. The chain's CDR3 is CAISQMDRGSGYTF. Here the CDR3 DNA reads TGTGCCATCAGCCAGATGGACAGGGGTTCGGGCTACACCTTC.

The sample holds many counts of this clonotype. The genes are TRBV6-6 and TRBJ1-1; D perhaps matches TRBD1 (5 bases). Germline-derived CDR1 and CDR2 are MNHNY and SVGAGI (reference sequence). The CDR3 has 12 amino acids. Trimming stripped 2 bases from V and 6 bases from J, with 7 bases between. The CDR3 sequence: CASSYRGAEAFF. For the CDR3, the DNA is TGTGCCAGCAGTTACAGGGGCGCTGAAGCTTTCTTT.

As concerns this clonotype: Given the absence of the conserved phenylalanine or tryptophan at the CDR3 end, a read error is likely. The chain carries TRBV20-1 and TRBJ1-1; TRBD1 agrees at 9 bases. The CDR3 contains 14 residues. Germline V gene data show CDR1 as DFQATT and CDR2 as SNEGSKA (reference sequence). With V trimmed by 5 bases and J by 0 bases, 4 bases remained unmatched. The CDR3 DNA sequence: TGCAGTGCTGGGGGGACAGGGATGAACACTGAAGCTTTCTCT. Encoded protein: CSAGGTGMNTEAFS.

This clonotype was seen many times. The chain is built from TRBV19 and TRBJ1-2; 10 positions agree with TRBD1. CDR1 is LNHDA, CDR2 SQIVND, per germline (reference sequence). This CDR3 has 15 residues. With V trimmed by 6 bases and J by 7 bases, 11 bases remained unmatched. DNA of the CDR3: TGTGCCAGTAGAAGTCCGGGACAGGGGTTCTTTGGCTACACCTTC. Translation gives CASRSPGQGFFGYTF.

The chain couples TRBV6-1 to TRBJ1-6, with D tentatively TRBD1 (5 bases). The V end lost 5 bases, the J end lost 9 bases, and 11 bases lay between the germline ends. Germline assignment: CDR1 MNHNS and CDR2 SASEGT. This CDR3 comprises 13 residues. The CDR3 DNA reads TGTGCCAGCAGTCGCCTAGGGGTTTCACCCCTCCACTTT. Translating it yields CASSRLGVSPLHF.

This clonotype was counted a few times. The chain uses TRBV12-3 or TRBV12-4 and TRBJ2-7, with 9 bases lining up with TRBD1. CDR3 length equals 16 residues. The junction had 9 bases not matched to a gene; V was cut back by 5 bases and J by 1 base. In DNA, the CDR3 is TGTGCCAGCAGTGGTACGGGACAGGGCGCGTCCTACGAGCAGTACTTC. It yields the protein CASSGTGQGASYEQYF.

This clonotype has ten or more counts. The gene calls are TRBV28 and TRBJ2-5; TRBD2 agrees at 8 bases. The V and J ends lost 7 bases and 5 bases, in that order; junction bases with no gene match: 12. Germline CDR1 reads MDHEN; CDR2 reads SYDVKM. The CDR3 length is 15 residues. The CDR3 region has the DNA TGTGCCAGCACCCCGGGGGGGGCCGTTGGTGAGACCCAGTACTTC. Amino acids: CASTPGGAVGETQYF.

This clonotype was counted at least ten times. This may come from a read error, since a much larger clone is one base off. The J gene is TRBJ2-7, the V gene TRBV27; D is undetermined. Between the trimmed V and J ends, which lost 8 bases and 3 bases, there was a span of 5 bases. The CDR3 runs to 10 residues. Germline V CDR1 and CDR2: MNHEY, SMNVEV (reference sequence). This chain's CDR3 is CASGHYEQYF. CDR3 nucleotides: TGTGCCAGCGGTCACTACGAGCAGTACTTC.

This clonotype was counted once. The CDR3 sequence is CASSEGQGILYGYTF. The CDR3 DNA reads TGTGCCAGCAGTGAGGGACAGGGGATCCTCTATGGCTACACCTTC. The chain employs TRBV6-1 and TRBJ1-2; 10 bases are shared with TRBD1. The germline gives CDR1 MNHNS, CDR2 SASEGT. After removal of 3 bases from V and 4 bases from J, the junction contained 5 bases not matched to a gene. The CDR3 has 15 amino acids.

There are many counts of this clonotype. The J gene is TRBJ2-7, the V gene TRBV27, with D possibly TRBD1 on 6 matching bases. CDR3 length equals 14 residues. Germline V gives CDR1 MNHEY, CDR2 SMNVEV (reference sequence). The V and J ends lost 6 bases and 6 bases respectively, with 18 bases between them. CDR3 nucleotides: TGTGCCAGCAGGCTTGGGGGCCCGGGGACCGAGCAGTACTTC. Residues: CASRLGGPGTEQYF.

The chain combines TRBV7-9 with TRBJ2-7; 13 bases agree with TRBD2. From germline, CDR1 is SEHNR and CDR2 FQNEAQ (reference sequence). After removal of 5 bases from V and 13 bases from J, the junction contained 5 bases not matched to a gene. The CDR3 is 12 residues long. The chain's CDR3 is CASSLGTSGAYF. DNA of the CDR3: TGTGCCAGCAGCCTCGGGACTAGCGGGGCCTACTTC.

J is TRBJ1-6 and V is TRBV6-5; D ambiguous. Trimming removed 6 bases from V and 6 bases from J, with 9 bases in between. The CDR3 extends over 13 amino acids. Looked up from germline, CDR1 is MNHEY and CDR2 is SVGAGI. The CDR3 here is CASRFDANSPLHF. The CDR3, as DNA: TGTGCCAGCAGGTTCGACGCTAATTCACCCCTCCACTTT.

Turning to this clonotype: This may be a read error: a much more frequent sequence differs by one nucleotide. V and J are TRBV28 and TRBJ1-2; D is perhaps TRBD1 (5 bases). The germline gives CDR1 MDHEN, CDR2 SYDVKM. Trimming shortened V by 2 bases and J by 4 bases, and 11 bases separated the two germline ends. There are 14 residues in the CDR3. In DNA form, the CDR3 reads TGTGCCAGCAGTTTAGCACGGGGGATCTATGGCTACACCTTC. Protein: CASSLARGIYGYTF.

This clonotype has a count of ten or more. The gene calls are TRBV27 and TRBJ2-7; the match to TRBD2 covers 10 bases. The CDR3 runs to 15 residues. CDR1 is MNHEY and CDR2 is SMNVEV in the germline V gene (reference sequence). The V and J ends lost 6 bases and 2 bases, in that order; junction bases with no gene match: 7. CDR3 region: CASRPGLASPYEQYF. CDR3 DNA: TGTGCCAGCAGACCGGGACTAGCGTCTCCCTACGAGCAGTACTTC.

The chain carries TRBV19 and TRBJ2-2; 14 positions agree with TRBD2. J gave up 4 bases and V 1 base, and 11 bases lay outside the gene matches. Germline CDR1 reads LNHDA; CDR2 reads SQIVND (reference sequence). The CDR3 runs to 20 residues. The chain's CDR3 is CASSIAAGLAGGYGTGELFF. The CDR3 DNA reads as TGTGCCAGTAGTATAGCAGCCGGACTAGCGGGAGGATATGGCACCGGGGAGCTGTTTTTT.

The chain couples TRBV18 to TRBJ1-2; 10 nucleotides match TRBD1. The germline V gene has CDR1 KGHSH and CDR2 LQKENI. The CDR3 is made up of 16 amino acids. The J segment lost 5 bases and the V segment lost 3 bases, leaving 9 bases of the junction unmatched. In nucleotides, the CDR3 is TGTGCCAGCTCACCTAACTCGGGACAGGGGCAATATGGCTACACCTTC. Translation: CASSPNSGQGQYGYTF.

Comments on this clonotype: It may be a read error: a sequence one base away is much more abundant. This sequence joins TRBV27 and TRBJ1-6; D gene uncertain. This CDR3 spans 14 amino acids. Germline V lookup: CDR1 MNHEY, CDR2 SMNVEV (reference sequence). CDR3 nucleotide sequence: TGTGCCAGCAGTCCGAGGGTGTCGCGTTCACACCTCCACTTT. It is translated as CASSPRVSRSHLHF.

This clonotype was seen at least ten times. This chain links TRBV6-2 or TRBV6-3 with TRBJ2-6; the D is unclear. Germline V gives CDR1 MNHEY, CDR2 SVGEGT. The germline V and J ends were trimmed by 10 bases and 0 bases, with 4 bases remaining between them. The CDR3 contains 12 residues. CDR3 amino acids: CAKVSGANVLTF. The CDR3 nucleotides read TGTGCCAAAGTCTCTGGGGCCAACGTCCTGACTTTC.

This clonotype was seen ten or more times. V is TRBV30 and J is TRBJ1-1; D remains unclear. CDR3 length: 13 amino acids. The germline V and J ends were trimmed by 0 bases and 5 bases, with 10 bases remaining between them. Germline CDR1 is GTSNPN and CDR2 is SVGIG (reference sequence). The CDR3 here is CAWSVGGLTEAFF. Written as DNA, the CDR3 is TGTGCCTGGAGTGTAGGAGGCCTGACTGAAGCTTTCTTT.

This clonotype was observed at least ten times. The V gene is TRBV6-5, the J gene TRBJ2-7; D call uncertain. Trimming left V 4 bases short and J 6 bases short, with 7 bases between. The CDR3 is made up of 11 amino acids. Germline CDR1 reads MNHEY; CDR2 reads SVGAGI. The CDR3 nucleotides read TGTGCCAGCAGTTCTGGGTTCGAGCAGTACTTC. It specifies CASSSGFEQYF.

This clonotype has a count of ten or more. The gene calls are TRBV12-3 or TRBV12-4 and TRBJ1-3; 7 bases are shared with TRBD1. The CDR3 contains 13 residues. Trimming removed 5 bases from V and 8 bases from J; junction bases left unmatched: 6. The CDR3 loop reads CASSVHRGDTIYF. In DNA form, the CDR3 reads TGTGCCAGCAGTGTCCACAGGGGTGACACCATATATTTT.

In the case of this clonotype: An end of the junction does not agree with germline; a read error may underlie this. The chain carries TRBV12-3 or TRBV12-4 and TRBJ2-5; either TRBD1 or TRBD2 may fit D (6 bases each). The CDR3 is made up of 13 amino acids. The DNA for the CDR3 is TGTGCCAGCAGTCGGACAGAGGAGGGGACCCAGGACTTC. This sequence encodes CASSRTEEGTQDF.